The next 12 T cell receptor beta chains were all read from a single sample in a study of blood T cells in healthy people across ages. Combining a sample-barcoded 5' primer with a J-beta primer mix, a second PCR ran for roughly 6 to 12 cycles. TCRdb analysed the 5' RACE reads with MiXCR anew, one entry per CDR3 protein. The sample yields some 1.4 million distinct CDR3 sequences, roughly 40% seen once. Specimen: blood. The source of these receptors is a young woman in good health.

As regards this clonotype: Sequence at one end of the junction differs from germline and may be a read error. The J gene is TRBJ2-3, the V gene TRBV10-3; no clear D gene. The CDR3 spans 17 residues. The germline V gene has CDR1 ENHRY and CDR2 SYGVKD. CDR3 DNA: TGTGCCATCTGTGAGTCACGAGTCATCCGGGGCACAGATACGCAGTATTTT. Residues: CAICESRVIRGTDTQYF.

This clonotype appeared a few times. This sequence joins TRBV7-9 and TRBJ2-3; TRBD2 is a possible D gene (6 bases). The CDR3 covers 16 residues. CDR1 is SEHNR and CDR2 is FQNEAQ in the germline V gene (reference sequence). V lost 4 bases and J 7 bases, leaving 21 bases between the germline ends. The CDR3 DNA reads as TGTGCCAGCAGCTCTATCCCCGGGACTGACAGAAATACGCAGTATTTT. This sequence encodes CASSSIPGTDRNTQYF.

This sequence joins TRBV4-1 and TRBJ2-1; 7 bases fit TRBD2. Germline CDR1 MGHRA, CDR2 YSYEKL. This CDR3 spans 21 amino acids. The V gene end was trimmed by 0 bases and the J gene end by 4 bases; junction bases not matched to a gene: 21. CDR3 loop: CASSQDLASGTPPPLYNEQFF. The DNA for the CDR3 is TGCGCCAGCAGCCAAGATCTGGCTAGCGGAACCCCACCGCCCTTATACAATGAGCAGTTCTTC.

The chain joins TRBV4-1 to TRBJ1-1, with D possibly matching TRBD1 (6 bases). This CDR3 region has 15 residues. With 0 bases removed from V and 3 bases from J, the gap between germline ends came to 11 bases. The V gene's germline CDR1 is MGHRA and CDR2 YSYEKL. The CDR3 DNA reads TGCGCCAGCAGCCAAGACCGGGGGCCGGACACTGAAGCTTTCTTT. It specifies CASSQDRGPDTEAFF.

In its sample, this clonotype was seen many times. The gene calls are TRBV10-3 and TRBJ2-3, with 9 bases that match TRBD2. CDR1 ENHRY and CDR2 SYGVKD come from the germline V gene. There are 14 residues in the CDR3. V trimming: 10 bases; J trimming: 5 bases; junction bases outside the gene matches: 10. The DNA for the CDR3 is TGTGCCAGTAGACTAGCGGAGGGAGGAGATACGCAGTATTTT. Its translation is CASRLAEGGDTQYF.

This clonotype was counted between two and nine times. The J gene is TRBJ2-1, the V gene TRBV27; tentatively, D is TRBD1 (6 bases). Deletions cut 5 bases from V and 8 bases from J, with 16 bases between. Per the germline V gene, CDR1 is MNHEY and CDR2 is SMNVEV (reference sequence). This CDR3 comprises 14 residues. The CDR3 reads CASSIPGGRDEQFF. The CDR3 region has the DNA TGTGCCAGCAGTATCCCTGGGGGCCGGGATGAGCAGTTCTTC.

The chain is built from TRBV20-1 and TRBJ2-1; 11 nucleotides agree with TRBD2. The CDR3 runs to 17 residues. Germline lookup yields CDR1 DFQATT and CDR2 SNEGSKA (reference sequence). Unmatched junction bases numbered 18, after V lost 5 bases and J lost 9 bases. The CDR3 nucleotides are TGCAGTGCTGCGAGATTCACCGGGACTAGCGGAGGAAGTGAGCAGTTCTTC. Protein product: CSAARFTGTSGGSEQFF.

V usage is TRBV20-1 and J usage is TRBJ1-2, with no clear D. V shed 5 bases and J shed 4 bases, with 14 bases lying between them. Germline V lookup: CDR1 DFQATT, CDR2 SNEGSKA (reference sequence). The CDR3 covers 13 residues. CDR3 loop: CSAEGANSYGYTF. The CDR3 DNA is TGCAGTGCTGAGGGCGCAAACAGCTATGGCTACACCTTC.

The sample holds a few counts of this clonotype. The chain has TRBV4-1 and TRBJ1-2; the D gene is possibly TRBD1 (5 bases). V was clipped by 1 base and J by 3 bases, with 12 bases between them. The CDR3 covers 15 residues. Germline assignment: CDR1 MGHRA and CDR2 YSYEKL. CDR3 loop: CASSQAAGRDYGYTF. The DNA for the CDR3 is TGCGCCAGCAGCCAAGCGGCAGGGAGGGACTATGGCTACACCTTC.

The chain recombines TRBV3-1 with TRBJ1-1; tentative D call: TRBD1 (5 bases). In germline, CDR1 is LGHDT, CDR2 YNNKEL (reference sequence). V lost 3 bases and J 11 bases, leaving 10 bases between the germline ends. The CDR3 is 11 residues long. The CDR3 region has the DNA TGTGCCAGCAGCCATTTGGGGGAGGCTTTCTTT. It translates to CASSHLGEAFF.

This clonotype was counted a few times. DNA of the CDR3: TGTGCCACCAGTCTTAAACCGGGGGCTGTGGACCCACCCCTCCACTTT. It encodes CATSLKPGAVDPPLHF. The rearrangement joins TRBV15 to TRBJ1-6; weak D call: TRBD1 (6 bases). The V gene lost 6 bases and the J gene lost 11 bases, with 23 bases spanning the gap. This CDR3 is 16 amino acids long. Per the germline V gene, CDR1 is LNHNV and CDR2 is YYDKDF (reference sequence).

The chain employs TRBV6-2 or TRBV6-3 and TRBJ2-7; D call uncertain. The J call may be wrong; the DNA end is better matched by TRBJ2-5. The CDR3 totals 14 residues. Germline CDR1 and CDR2: MNHEY and SVGEGT. The CDR3 here is CASSYSGLGETQYF. In DNA form, the CDR3 reads TGTGCCAGCAGTTACTCTGGCCTCGGGGAGACCCAGTACTTC.